What follows is one TCR beta chain and its context. These data are taken from a study of cytomegalovirus exposure and HLA in healthy donors. The CDR3 sequence is 15 residues long. V lost 0 bases, J lost 0 bases, and 6 bases lay in between. The germline V gene has CDR1 SGHDT and CDR2 YYEEEE. The PCR had 60 Vbeta and 13 Jbeta primers. Measured with immunoSEQ multiplex PCR; TCRdb has only the in-frame clones, and not every one. The sample has some 130,000 clones; approximately 80% are singletons. V gene TRBV5-6 combines with J gene TRBJ2-2, with unresolved D. Sequenced material: PBMCs. The receptor was isolated from a male donor in good health and CMV-seropositive. In DNA, the CDR3 is TGTGCCAGCAGCTTGGGACATACGAACACCGGGGAGCTGTTTTTT. Encoded protein: CASSLGHTNTGELFF.